Included here is one T cell receptor (beta chain) sequence, with context. Its antigen is still unknown. Germline V lookup: CDR1 MDHEN, CDR2 SYDVKM. Unmatched junction bases numbered 7, after V lost 5 bases and J lost 2 bases. The CDR3 extends over 16 amino acids. Baseline was the first blood sampling point, followed by cycle 4 day 1 and cycle 7 day 1. The data were obtained in a study of OX40 agonist ivuxolimab in advanced cancers. Study-level background: Patients were dosed intravenously with ivuxolimab at 0.01 to 10 mg/kg every 2 weeks.

Assay used: immunoSEQ multiplex PCR; TCRdb lists only in-frame clones, some missing. Of around 79,000 clones detected, around nine tenths appear once; the ten largest clones hold 0.6% to 0.75%. Points from the study as a whole: Relative to CD4+, CD8+ T cells held more expanded clones on average. In the 0.1 to 3.0 mg/kg range, CD4+ and CD8+ blood T cells had expanded clonally by week 6.

The chain uses TRBV28 and TRBJ1-4, with 8 nucleotides matching TRBD1. The input for sequencing was CD4+ or CD8+ T cells sorted from blood, taken in a trial of the OX40 agonist ivuxolimab. The clonotype was recovered from an adult with an advanced solid tumor such as melanoma, head and neck, liver or kidney cancer. Here the CDR3 DNA reads TGTGCCAGCAGTACCAGGGGGCGTAGGACTAATGAAAAACTGTTTTTT. Translation gives CASSTRGRRTNEKLFF.